This entry concerns a single TCR beta chain. The data were taken from a study of blood T cell repertoires in COVID-19. Study overall: There were acute and convalescent COVID-19 samples, and they came from the United States, Italy and Spain.

Germline V lookup: CDR1 MDHEN, CDR2 SYDVKM. CDR3 length: 15 residues. V gave up 9 bases and J gave up 12 bases; unmatched junction bases: 11. Original processing notes: The authors estimated nucleated cell counts from reference gene primer amplification. Sequenced by immunoSEQ multiplex PCR; TCRdb stores in-frame clones only, minus some. Clone size and the V and J calls come from that table; the DNA yielded D and trimming. Here the sample spans about 120,000 clones, about 90% being singletons. The sample was peripheral blood. The TCR sequence derives from a woman between 50 and 59 years old with active or convalescent COVID-19. The chain combines TRBV28 with TRBJ2-1; 16 positions match TRBD2. In nucleotides, the CDR3 is TGTGCCAGTAAAACCGGGACTAGCGGGAGGGCCCGGCAGTTCTTC. Amino acid sequence: CASKTGTSGRARQFF.